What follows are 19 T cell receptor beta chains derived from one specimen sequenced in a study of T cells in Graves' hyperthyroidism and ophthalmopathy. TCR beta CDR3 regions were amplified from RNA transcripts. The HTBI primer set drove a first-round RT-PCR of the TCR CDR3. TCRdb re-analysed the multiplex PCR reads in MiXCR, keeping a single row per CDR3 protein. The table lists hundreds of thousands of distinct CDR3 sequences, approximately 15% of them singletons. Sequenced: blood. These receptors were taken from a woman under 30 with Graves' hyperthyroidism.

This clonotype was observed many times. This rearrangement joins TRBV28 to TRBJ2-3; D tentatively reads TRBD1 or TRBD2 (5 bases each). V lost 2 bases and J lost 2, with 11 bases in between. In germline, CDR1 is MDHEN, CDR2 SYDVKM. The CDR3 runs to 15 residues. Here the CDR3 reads CASSLRDRFTDTQYF. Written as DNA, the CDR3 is TGTGCCAGCAGTTTAAGGGACCGATTCACAGATACGCAGTATTTT.

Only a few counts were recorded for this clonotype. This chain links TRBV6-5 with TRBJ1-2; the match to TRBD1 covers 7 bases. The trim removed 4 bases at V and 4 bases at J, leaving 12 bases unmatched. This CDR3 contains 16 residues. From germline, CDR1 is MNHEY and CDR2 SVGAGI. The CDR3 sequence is CASSFAGQASFYGYTF. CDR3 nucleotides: TGTGCCAGCAGTTTTGCCGGACAGGCGTCCTTCTATGGCTACACCTTC.

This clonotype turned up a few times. The CDR3 nucleotides read TGTGCCAGCAGTTTGGTCGGGTTCGGGAGGAGCTACAATGAGCAGTTCTTC. Its translation: CASSLVGFGRSYNEQFF. The rearrangement uses TRBV12-3 or TRBV12-4 and TRBJ2-1; 7 positions match TRBD2. Unmatched junction bases numbered 11, after V lost 3 bases and J lost 3 bases. CDR3 size: 17 residues.

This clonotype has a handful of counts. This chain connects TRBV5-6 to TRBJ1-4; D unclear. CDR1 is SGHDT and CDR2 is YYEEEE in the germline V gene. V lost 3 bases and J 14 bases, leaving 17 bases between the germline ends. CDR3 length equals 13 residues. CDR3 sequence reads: CASSSGNTPALFF. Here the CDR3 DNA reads TGTGCCAGCAGCTCGGGCAACACCCCCGCTCTGTTTTTT.

The CDR3 region is CASSYSSSGGAGGPTETQYF. The CDR3 DNA reads TGTGCCAGCAGTTACTCGAGTTCGGGCGGAGCGGGAGGGCCAACGGAGACCCAGTACTTC. The V and J genes are TRBV6-2 or TRBV6-3 and TRBJ2-5; 10 bases are a match to TRBD2. The ends lost 0 bases at V and 5 bases at J; junction bases unmatched: 18. Germline V gene lookup returns CDR1 MNHEY and CDR2 SVGEGT. The CDR3 loop spans 20 amino acids.

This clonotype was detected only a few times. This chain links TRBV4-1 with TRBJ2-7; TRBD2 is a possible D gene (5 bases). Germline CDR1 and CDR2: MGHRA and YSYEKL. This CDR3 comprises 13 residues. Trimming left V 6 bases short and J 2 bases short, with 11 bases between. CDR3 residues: CASRAGAAYEQYF. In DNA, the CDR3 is TGCGCCAGCAGGGCGGGTGCCGCCTACGAGCAGTACTTC.

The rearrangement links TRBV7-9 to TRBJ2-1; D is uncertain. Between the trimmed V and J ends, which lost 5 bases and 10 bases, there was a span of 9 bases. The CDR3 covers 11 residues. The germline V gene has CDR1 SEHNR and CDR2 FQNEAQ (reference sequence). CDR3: CASSAPAEQFF. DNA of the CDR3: TGTGCCAGCAGCGCCCCGGCGGAGCAGTTCTTC.

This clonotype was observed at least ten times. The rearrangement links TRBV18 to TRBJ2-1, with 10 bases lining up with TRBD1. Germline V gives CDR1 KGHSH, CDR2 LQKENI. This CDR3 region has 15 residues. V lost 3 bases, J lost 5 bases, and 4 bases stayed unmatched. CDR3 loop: CASSPGQGPNNEQFF. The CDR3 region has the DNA TGTGCCAGCTCACCGGGACAGGGGCCCAACAATGAGCAGTTCTTC.

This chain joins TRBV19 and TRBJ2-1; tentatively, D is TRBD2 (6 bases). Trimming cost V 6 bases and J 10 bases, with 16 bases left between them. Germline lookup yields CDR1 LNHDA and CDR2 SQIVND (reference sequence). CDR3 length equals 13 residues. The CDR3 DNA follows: TGTGCCAGTAGCCTCCTCTTTGGGAGGGAGCAGTTCTTC. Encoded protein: CASSLLFGREQFF.

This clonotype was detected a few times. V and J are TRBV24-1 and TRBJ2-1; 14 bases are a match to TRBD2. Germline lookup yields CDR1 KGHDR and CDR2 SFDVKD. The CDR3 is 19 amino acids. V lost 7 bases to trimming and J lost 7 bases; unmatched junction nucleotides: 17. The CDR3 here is CATSPSGQTGTSGRNEQFF. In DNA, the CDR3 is TGTGCCACCAGCCCCTCGGGACAGACCGGGACTAGCGGGAGAAATGAGCAGTTCTTC.

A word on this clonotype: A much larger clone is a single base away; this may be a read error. CDR3 nucleotides: TGTGCCAGCAGATTCGATATGGGTCCGGTTGGCTACACCTTC. Its protein is CASRFDMGPVGYTF. The V call is TRBV2, the J call TRBJ1-2; D call uncertain. The CDR3 is 14 residues long. CDR1 and CDR2 (germline): SNHLY, FYNNEI. V lost 6 bases and J lost 7, with 18 bases in between.

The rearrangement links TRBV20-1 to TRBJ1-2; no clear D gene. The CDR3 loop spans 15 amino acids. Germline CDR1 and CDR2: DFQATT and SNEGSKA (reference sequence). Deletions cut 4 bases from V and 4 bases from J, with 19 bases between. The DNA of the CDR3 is TGCAGTGCTACTTCCTCTGGACTGAGATCCTATGGCTACACCTTC. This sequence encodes CSATSSGLRSYGYTF.

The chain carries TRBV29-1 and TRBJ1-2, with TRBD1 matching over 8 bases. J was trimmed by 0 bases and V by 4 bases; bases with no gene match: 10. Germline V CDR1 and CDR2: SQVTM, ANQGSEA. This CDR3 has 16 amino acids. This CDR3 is CSVGWTGTRANYGYTF. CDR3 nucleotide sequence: TGCAGCGTTGGGTGGACAGGGACCCGAGCTAACTATGGCTACACCTTC.

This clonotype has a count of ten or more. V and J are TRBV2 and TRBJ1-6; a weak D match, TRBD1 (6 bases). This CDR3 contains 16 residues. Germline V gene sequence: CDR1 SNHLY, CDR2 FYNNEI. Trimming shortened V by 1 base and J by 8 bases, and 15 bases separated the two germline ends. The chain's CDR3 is CASSEGASGAYSPLHF. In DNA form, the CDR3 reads TGTGCCAGCAGTGAAGGTGCATCAGGGGCTTATTCACCCCTCCACTTT.

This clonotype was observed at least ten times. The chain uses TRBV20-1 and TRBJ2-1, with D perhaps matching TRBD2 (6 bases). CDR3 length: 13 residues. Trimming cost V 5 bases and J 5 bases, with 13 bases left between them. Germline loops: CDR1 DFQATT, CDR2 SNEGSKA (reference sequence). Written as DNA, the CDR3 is TGCAGTGCTTCCCGGACTACTCACAATGAGCAGTTCTTC. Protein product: CSASRTTHNEQFF.

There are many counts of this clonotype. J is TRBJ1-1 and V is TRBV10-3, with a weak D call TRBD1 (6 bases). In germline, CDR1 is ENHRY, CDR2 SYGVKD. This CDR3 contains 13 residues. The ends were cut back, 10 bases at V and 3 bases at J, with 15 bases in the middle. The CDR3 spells CATRGGLDTEAFF. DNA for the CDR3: TGTGCCACCCGGGGGGGGCTTGACACTGAAGCTTTCTTT.

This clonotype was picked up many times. The CDR3 region has the DNA TGTGCCAGCAGCCAAGGGACGGCTCATACGCAGTATTTT. Translation gives CASSQGTAHTQYF. The gene calls are TRBV7-9 and TRBJ2-3, with D possibly being TRBD1 or TRBD2 (5 bases each). The CDR3 runs 13 residues. The V and J ends lost 5 bases and 7 bases respectively, with 13 bases between them. The V gene's germline CDR1 is SEHNR and CDR2 FQNEAQ (reference sequence). The entire variable domain, with the rest obtained from reference TRBV7-9 and TRBJ2-3, is as follows: DTGVSQNPRHKITKRGQNVTFRCDPISEHNRLYWYRQTLGQGPEFLTYFQNEAQLEKSRLLSDRFSAERPKGSFSTLEIQRTEQGDSAMYLCASSQGTAHTQYFGPGTRLTVL.

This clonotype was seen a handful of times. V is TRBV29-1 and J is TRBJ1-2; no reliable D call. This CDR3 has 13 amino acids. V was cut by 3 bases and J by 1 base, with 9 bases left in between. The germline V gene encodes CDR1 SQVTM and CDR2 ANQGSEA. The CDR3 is CSVDRGFNYGYTF. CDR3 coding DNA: TGCAGCGTTGACCGGGGATTTAACTATGGCTACACCTTC.

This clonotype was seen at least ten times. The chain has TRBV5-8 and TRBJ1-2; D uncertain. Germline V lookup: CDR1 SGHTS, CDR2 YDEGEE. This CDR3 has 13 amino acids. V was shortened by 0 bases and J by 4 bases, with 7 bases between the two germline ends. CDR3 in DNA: TGTGCCAGCAGCTTGGGGGTCCTCTATGGCTACACCTTC. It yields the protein CASSLGVLYGYTF. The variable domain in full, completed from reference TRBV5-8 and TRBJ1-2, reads EAGVTQSPTHLIKTRGQQATLRCSPISGHTSVYWYQQALGLGLQFLLWYDEGEERNRGNFPPRFSGRQFPNYSSELNVNALELEDSALYLCASSLGVLYGYTFGSGTRLTVV.